The clone carrying this TCR beta chain was counted a few times. Its matching antigen is unknown. The data stem from a study of response to subunit inactivated influenza vaccine. Findings of the study overall: A suggestion made by the authors is that each seasonal influenza vaccination recruits few new T cells.

TCRdb re-analysed the RT-PCR reads in MiXCR, keeping a single row per CDR3 protein. Of roughly 540,000 distinct CDR3 sequences detected, under 30% appear once; the ten largest clones hold approximately 2.9%. The same data also went into a second study, on T cells expressing NK-cell markers. As reported in that work: The authors generated TCR beta cDNA through 5'RACE template switching with UMIs.

The receptor was isolated from a man in his fifties or sixties who received an inactivated influenza vaccine. The sample consisted of CD4+ T cells sorted from PBMCs, taken about 12 days after vaccination.

The chain's CDR3 is CASFAQQGRETQYF. CDR3 bases: TGTGCCAGCTTTGCCCAACAGGGGCGGGAGACCCAGTACTTC. The chain couples TRBV6-1 to TRBJ2-5; 7 positions match TRBD1. Per the germline V gene, CDR1 is MNHNS and CDR2 is SASEGT. Losses at the gene ends were 8 bases for V and 5 bases for J; bases not matched to a gene: 11. This CDR3 spans 14 amino acids.